This TCR beta chain was retrieved from a study of shared clonotypes between healthy human individuals. Broader study findings: Against clonotypes common to all four donors, non-shared ones had lower generation probabilities.

CDR3 length: 16 residues. J gave up 2 bases and V 6 bases, and 6 bases lay outside the gene matches. Germline values: CDR1 MNHNY, CDR2 SVGAGI (reference sequence). Researchers partitioned CD4+ cells into CD45RA+ naive and CD45RA-negative memory subsets. The assay used deep level. The authors' processing: ImmunoSEQ gave junction-only sequences without quality scores, so filtering differed. TCRdb's table, derived via immunoSEQ multiplex PCR, lists solely in-frame clones and lacks some. D and trimming were read from the DNA, whereas the V and J calls and clone size are those reported in that table. The top ten hold approximately 0.45% of the sample, which has around 1.6 million clones, approximately 98% seen once. A note on this clone: Its cognate antigen is unknown.

The chain carries TRBV6-6 and TRBJ2-7; 14 bases fit TRBD2. Sequenced material: naive CD4+ T cells sorted from blood. Subset denoted: CD45RA+ positively selected. The clonotype was recovered from a man younger than 40 in good health. The CDR3 protein is CASSPPTSGRAYEQYF. The CDR3 DNA is TGTGCCAGCAGCCCGCCGACTAGCGGGAGGGCCTACGAGCAGTACTTC.